The following is a T cell receptor (beta chain) sequence with its context. Its target is not known. These data originate in a study of T cell repertoires in cytomegalovirus infection. Across the study: Well-studied HLA-B-restricted CMV epitopes were used in the study alongside recently identified HLA-C-restricted ones.

Each CDR3 protein is one row after TCRdb ran MiXCR on the reads. The sample records some 940,000 distinct CDR3 sequences, around 30% being singletons. Germline loops: CDR1 SQVTM, CDR2 ANQGSEA. This CDR3 contains 12 residues. The germline V and J ends were trimmed by 3 bases and 7 bases, with 12 bases remaining between them. Study outcomes and limitations: HLA-C-restricted TCR beta clonotypes specific for CMV led the ex vivo response.

The source was cultured CD8+ T cells from PBMCs, collected from culture after CMV antigen stimulation. The V gene is TRBV29-1, the J gene TRBJ1-2, with a tentative D call TRBD1 (5 bases). This receptor was identified in a human donor in good health (CMV status not recorded). Some clones in this sample may be carry-over from other donors' samples. In DNA, the CDR3 is TGCAGCGTTGAGGGGGGGGAACCTGGCTACACCTTC. This gives the protein CSVEGGEPGYTF.